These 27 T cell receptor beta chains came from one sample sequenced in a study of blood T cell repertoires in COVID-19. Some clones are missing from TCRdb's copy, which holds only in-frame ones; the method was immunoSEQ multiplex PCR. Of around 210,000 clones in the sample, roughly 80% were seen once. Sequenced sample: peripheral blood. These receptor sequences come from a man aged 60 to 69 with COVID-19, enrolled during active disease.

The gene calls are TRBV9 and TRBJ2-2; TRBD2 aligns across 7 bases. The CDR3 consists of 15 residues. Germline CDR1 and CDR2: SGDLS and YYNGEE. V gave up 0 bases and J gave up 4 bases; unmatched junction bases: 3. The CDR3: CASSVGAGSTGELFF. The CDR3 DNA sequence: TGTGCCAGCAGCGTAGGAGCGGGGAGCACCGGGGAGCTGTTTTTT. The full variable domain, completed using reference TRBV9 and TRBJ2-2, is DSGVTQTPKHLITATGQRVTLRCSPRSGDLSVYWYQQSLDQGLQFLIQYYNGEERAKGNILERFSAQQFPDLHSELNLSSLELGDSALYFCASSVGAGSTGELFFGEGSRLTVL.

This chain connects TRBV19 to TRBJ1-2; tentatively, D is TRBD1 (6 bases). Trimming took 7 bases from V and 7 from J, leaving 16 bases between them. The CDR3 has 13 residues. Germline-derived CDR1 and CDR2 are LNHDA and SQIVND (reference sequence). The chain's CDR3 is CASTPRQVGGYTF. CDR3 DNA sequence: TGTGCCAGTACCCCTCGACAGGTGGGTGGCTACACCTTC.

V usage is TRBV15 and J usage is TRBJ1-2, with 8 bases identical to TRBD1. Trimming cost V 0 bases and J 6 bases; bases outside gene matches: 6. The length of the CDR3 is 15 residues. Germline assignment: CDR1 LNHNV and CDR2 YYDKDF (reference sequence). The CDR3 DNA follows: TGTGCCACCAGCAGAGATGCAGGGGGCGTACATGGCTACACCTTC. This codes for CATSRDAGGVHGYTF.

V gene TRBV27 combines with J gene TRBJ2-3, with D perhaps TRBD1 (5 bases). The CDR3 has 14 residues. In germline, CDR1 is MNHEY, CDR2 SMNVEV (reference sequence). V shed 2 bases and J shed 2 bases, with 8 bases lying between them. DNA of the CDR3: TGTGCCAGCAGTTTACGACAGACCACAGATACGCAGTATTTT. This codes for CASSLRQTTDTQYF.

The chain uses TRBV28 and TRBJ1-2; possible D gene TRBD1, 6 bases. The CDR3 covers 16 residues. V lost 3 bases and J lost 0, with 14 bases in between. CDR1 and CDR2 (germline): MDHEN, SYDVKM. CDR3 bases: TGTGCCAGCAGTTTCGCCGGGGGGGGCTCTAACTATGGCTACACCTTC. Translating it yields CASSFAGGGSNYGYTF.

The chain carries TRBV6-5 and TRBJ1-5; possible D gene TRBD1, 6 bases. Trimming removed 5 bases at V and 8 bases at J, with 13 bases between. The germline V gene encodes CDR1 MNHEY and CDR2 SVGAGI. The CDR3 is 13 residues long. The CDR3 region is CASSPRGTEPQHF. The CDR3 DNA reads TGTGCCAGCAGTCCGAGGGGGACGGAGCCCCAGCATTTT.

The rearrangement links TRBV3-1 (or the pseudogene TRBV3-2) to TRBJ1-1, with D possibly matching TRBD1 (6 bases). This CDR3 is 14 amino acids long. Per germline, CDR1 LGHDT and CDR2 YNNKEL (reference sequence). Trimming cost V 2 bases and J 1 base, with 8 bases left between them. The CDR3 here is CASSQLQGNTEAFF. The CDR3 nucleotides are TGTGCCAGCAGCCAATTACAGGGGAACACTGAAGCTTTCTTT.

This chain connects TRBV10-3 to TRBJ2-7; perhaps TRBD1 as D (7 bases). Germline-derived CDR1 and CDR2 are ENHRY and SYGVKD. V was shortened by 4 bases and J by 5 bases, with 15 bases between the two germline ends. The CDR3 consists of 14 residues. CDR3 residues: CAISGTGDLNEQYF. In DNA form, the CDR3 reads TGTGCCATCAGTGGTACAGGGGACTTAAACGAGCAGTACTTC.

The CDR3 DNA reads as TGTGCCAGCAGTTGGACTAGCGGGAGGGCGACCACCGGGGAGCTGTTTTTT. It is translated as CASSWTSGRATTGELFF. The chain employs TRBV2 and TRBJ2-2, with 15 bases that match TRBD2. V gave up 5 bases and J gave up 4 bases; unmatched junction bases: 5. The germline V gene has CDR1 SNHLY and CDR2 FYNNEI. This CDR3 spans 17 amino acids.

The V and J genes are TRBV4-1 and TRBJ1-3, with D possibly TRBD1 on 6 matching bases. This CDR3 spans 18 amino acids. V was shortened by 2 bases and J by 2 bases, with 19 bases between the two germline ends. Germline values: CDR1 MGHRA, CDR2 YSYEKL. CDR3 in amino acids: CASSQQPTQGITGNTIYF. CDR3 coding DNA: TGCGCCAGCAGCCAACAGCCAACGCAGGGGATTACTGGAAACACCATATATTTT.

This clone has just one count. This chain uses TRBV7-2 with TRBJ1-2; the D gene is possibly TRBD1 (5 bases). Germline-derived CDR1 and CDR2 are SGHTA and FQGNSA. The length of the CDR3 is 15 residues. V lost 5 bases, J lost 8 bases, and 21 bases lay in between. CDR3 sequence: CASSIKDTPSRGYTF. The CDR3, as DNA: TGTGCCAGCAGCATAAAGGACACCCCCTCGCGAGGCTACACCTTC. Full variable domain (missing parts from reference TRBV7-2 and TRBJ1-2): GAGVSQSPSNKVTEKGKDVELRCDPISGHTALYWYRQSLGQGLEFLIYFQGNSAPDKSGLPSDRFSAERTGGSVSTLTIQRTQQEDSAVYLCASSIKDTPSRGYTFGSGTRLTVV.

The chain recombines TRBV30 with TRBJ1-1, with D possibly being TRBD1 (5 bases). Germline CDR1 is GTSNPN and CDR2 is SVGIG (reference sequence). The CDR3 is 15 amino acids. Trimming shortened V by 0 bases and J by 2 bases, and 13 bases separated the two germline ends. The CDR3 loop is CAWSVRGSSNTEAFF. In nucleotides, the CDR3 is TGTGCCTGGAGTGTAAGGGGCAGTTCAAACACTGAAGCTTTCTTT.

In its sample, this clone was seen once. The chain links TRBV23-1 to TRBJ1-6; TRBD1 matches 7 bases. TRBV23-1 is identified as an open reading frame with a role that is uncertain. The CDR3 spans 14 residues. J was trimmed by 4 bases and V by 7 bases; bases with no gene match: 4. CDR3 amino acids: CASISDRYNSPLHF. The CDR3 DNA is TGCGCCAGCATATCGGACAGGTATAATTCACCCCTCCACTTT.

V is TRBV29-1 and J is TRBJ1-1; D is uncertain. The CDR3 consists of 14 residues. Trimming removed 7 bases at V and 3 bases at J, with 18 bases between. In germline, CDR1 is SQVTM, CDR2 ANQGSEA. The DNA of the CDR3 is TGCAGCGCCCTCAAATCCGGGTTGGACACTGAAGCTTTCTTT. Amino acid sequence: CSALKSGLDTEAFF.

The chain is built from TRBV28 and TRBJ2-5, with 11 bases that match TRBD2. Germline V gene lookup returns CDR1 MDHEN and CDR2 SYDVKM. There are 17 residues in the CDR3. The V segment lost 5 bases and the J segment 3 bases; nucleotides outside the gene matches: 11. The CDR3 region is CASSRLSSGRVKETQYF. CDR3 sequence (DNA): TGTGCCAGCAGTCGACTAAGTAGCGGGAGGGTTAAAGAGACCCAGTACTTC.

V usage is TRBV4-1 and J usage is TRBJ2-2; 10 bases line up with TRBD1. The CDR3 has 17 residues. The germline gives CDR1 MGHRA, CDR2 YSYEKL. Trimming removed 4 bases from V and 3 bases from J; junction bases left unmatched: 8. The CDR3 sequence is CASSRPTGGLHTGELFF. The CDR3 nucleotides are TGCGCCAGCAGCCGCCCGACAGGGGGCTTGCACACCGGGGAGCTGTTTTTT.

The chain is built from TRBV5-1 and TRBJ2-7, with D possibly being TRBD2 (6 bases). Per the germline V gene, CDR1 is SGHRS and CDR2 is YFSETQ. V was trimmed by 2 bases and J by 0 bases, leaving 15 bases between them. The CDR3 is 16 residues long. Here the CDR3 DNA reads TGCGCCAGCAGCTTAAGTTCTGGGAGGAGCTCCTACGAGCAGTACTTC. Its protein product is CASSLSSGRSSYEQYF.

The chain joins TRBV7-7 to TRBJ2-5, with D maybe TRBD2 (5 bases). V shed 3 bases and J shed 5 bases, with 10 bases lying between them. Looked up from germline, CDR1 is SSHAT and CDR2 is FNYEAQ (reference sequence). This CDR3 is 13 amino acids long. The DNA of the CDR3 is TGTGCCAGCAGCTTGGCTAGCTTCGAGACCCAGTACTTC. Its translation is CASSLASFETQYF.

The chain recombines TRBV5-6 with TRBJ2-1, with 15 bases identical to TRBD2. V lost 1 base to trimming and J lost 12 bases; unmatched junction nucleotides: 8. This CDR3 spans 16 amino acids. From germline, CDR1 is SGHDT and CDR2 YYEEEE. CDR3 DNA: TGTGCCAGCAGCTTGAGGGGGACTAGCGGGAGGTTTTCGCAGTTCTTC. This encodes CASSLRGTSGRFSQFF.

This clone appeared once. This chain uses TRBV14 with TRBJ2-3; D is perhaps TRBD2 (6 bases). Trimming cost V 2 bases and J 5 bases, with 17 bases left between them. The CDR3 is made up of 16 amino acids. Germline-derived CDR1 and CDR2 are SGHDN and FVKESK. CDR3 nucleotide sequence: TGTGCCAGCAGCCAAAGATCGGGAGTCCCCAGAGATACGCAGTATTTT. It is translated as CASSQRSGVPRDTQYF.

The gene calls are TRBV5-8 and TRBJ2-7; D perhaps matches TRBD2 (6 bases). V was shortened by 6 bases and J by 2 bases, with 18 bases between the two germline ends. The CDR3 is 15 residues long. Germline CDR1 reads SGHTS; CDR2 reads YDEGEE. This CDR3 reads CASTLMGGGAYEQYF. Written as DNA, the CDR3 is TGTGCCAGCACCCTGATGGGGGGAGGCGCCTACGAGCAGTACTTC.

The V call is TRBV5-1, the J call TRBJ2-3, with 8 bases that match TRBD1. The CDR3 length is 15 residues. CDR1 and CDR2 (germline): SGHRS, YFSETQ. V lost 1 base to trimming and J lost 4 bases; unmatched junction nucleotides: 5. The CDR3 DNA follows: TGCGCCAGCAGCTTGAGACGCAGGGGGCCAGATACGCAGTATTTT. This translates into CASSLRRRGPDTQYF.

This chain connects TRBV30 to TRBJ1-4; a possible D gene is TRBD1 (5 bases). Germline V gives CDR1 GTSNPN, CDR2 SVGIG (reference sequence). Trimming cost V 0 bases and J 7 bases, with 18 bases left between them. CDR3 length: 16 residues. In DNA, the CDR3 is TGTGCCTGGAGTGTATGGCAGGGTGGGATGAGTGAAAAACTGTTTTTT. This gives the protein CAWSVWQGGMSEKLFF.

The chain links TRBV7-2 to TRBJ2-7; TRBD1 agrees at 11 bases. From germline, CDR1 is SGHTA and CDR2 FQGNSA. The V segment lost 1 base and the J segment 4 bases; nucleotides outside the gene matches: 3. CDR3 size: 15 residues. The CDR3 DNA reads TGTGCCAGCAGCTTAGTTGGACAGGGGGCTTACGAGCAGTACTTC. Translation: CASSLVGQGAYEQYF.

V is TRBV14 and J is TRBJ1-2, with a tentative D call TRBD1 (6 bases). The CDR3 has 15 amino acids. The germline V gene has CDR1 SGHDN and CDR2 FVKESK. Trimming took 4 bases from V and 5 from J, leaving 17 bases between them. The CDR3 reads CASSPTAGEWYGYTF. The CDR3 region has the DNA TGTGCCAGCAGCCCGACTGCAGGGGAGTGGTATGGCTACACCTTC.

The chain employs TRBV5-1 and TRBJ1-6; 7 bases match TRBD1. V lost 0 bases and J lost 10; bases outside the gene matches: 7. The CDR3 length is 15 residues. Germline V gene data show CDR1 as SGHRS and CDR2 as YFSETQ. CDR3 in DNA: TGCGCCAGCAGCTTGGCCGACAGGGATCGGTCACCCCTCCACTTT. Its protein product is CASSLADRDRSPLHF.

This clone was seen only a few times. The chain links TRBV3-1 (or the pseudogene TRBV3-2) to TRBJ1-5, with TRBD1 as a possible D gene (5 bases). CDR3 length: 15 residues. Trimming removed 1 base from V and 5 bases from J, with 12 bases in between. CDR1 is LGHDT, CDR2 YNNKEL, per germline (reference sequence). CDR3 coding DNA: TGTGCCAGCAGCCAAGCAGGGTCGGGAGATCAGCCCCAGCATTTT. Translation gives CASSQAGSGDQPQHF.